This T cell receptor beta chain stems from a study of radiotherapy plus CTLA-4 blockade in lung cancer. Study-wide context: Disease control reached around 30%, with objective responses in approximately 17%. Study-wide results and caveats: The best predictor of response was reported to be early blood T cell clone dynamics, with interferon-beta. Radiotherapy plus ipilimumab was followed by expansion in blood of tumor-derived TCR clones.

Focal radiation plus CTLA-4 blockade with ipilimumab was given to patients with chemo-refractory metastatic non-small-cell lung cancer. TCRdb's copy holds only in-frame clones and misses some; the assay was immunoSEQ multiplex PCR. The sample carries about 76,000 clones, around 80% recorded once. The germline gives CDR1 SEHNR, CDR2 FQNEAQ (reference sequence). V gave up 5 bases and J gave up 6 bases, with 20 bases separating them. The CDR3 sequence is 16 residues long. Details on this clone: Its target is not known.

Sequencing was performed on peripheral blood, taken from a patient treated with radiotherapy plus ipilimumab. This TCR was sampled from a human donor with non-small cell lung cancer who had stable disease on radiotherapy plus ipilimumab. The chain employs TRBV7-9 and TRBJ1-5; D perhaps matches TRBD1 (6 bases). The CDR3 DNA reads as TGTGCCAGCAGCAGAGCGGAGACAGGATTCGGTCAGCCCCAGCATTTT. Translated, it gives CASSRAETGFGQPQHF.